The 15 T cell receptor beta chains below were found in one sample sequenced in a study of molecular identifiers for immune sequencing clone quantification (dated by TCRdb to 2016 to 2019). The library was made by PCR. The sample was run on an Illumina HiSeq 4000. TCRdb handled the public reads itself, with Q25 trimming in fastp and clone calling in MiXCR, and kept productive beta chains. When rows share a CDR3 protein, they turn into one entry using the most common DNA and genes. This sample gives over 600,000 distinct CDR3 sequences in total; about 20% of them show up just once. Under 0.95% of the sample is held by the ten biggest clonotypes. The sequencing input was naive CD8+ T cells from blood, with Jurkat cell RNA spiked in. The label giving this sample's cell subset or site can be read as: FACS-sorted CD8+CD4-CCR7+CD45RA+ naive T cells. These receptors originate from a human donor in good health. Some libraries in this study had Jurkat cell RNA spiked in.

The chain uses TRBV14 and TRBJ2-1, with 16 bases aligning to TRBD2. V shed 1 base and J 0 bases; nucleotides not matched to a gene: 6. This CDR3 has 20 amino acids. The V gene's germline CDR1 is SGHDN and CDR2 FVKESK. This CDR3 reads CASSQAGLAGGKSSYNEQFF. The CDR3 nucleotides read TGTGCCAGCAGCCAAGCGGGACTAGCGGGAGGGAAGAGCTCCTACAATGAGCAGTTCTTC.

The table lists this clonotype with a few counts. This chain links TRBV4-3 with TRBJ1-2; 7 bases align to TRBD1. Germline V lookup: CDR1 LGHNA, CDR2 YSLEER. This CDR3 has 18 residues. The junction had 12 bases not matched to a gene; V was cut back by 0 bases and J by 2 bases. CDR3 sequence reads: CASSQEPDRAFKNYGYTF. In nucleotides, the CDR3 is TGCGCCAGCAGCCAAGAGCCCGACAGGGCCTTTAAGAACTATGGCTACACCTTC.

This clonotype has at least ten counts. V and J are TRBV9 and TRBJ2-2; D might be TRBD1 (5 bases). The germline gives CDR1 SGDLS, CDR2 YYNGEE. This CDR3 comprises 16 residues. V was clipped by 0 bases and J by 0 bases, with 9 bases between them. The CDR3 loop reads CASSVAQGSNTGELFF. DNA of the CDR3: TGTGCCAGCAGCGTAGCCCAGGGATCGAACACCGGGGAGCTGTTTTTT.

Concerning this clonotype itself: A much bigger clone sits one base away, suggesting this may be a read error. The chain joins TRBV20-1 to TRBJ1-2, with D possibly TRBD1 on 5 matching bases. V lost 0 bases and J 3 bases, leaving 20 bases between the germline ends. This CDR3 spans 17 amino acids. The germline V gene encodes CDR1 DFQATT and CDR2 SNEGSKA (reference sequence). The CDR3 DNA reads TGCAGTGCTAGAGATTACGAAACCGGGGGGAGGTACTATGGCTACACCTTC. Encoded protein: CSARDYETGGRYYGYTF.

This clonotype appeared many times. V is TRBV6-2 or TRBV6-3 and J is TRBJ2-7, with TRBD1 identical over 8 bases. Trimming cost V 0 bases and J 0 bases; bases outside gene matches: 4. Looked up from germline, CDR1 is MNHEY and CDR2 is SVGEGT. The CDR3 spans 16 residues. CDR3 in DNA: TGTGCCAGCAGTTACTCGGGGGACAGGAGCTCCTACGAGCAGTACTTC. Translation: CASSYSGDRSSYEQYF.

In its sample, this clonotype was seen many times. This chain connects TRBV29-1 to TRBJ2-7; D is possibly TRBD2 (11 bases). Trimming cost V 6 bases and J 2 bases, with 32 bases left between them. Germline V CDR1 and CDR2: SQVTM, ANQGSEA. The CDR3 consists of 19 residues. CDR3 in amino acids: CSVAKRDRGVAGGPYEQYF. CDR3 in DNA: TGCAGCGTCGCGAAAAGGGACAGGGGAGTAGCGGGAGGGCCCTACGAGCAGTACTTC.

This clonotype was observed at least ten times. The V gene is TRBV5-4, the J gene TRBJ2-7; weak D call: TRBD1 (6 bases). The CDR3 covers 14 residues. Per the germline V gene, CDR1 is SGHNT and CDR2 is YYREEE (reference sequence). Trimming shortened V by 4 bases and J by 6 bases, and 17 bases separated the two germline ends. The DNA for the CDR3 is TGTGCCAGCAGCCGGGACACAATGAACTCCGAGCAGTACTTC. Translation gives CASSRDTMNSEQYF.

The chain couples TRBV21-1 to TRBJ1-4; the table assigns TRBD1, which was not confirmed against the DNA. TRBV21-1 is a recognized pseudogene. The CDR3 consists of 15 residues. CDR3 coding DNA: TGTGCCAGCTCTTCACTGGCCGGGGCCGAAGAAAAACTGTTTTTT. As protein: CASSSLAGAEEKLFF.

As concerns this clonotype: Just one base apart from a much larger clone, this may be a read error. V is TRBV30 and J is TRBJ2-1; TRBD2 matches 7 bases. The CDR3 runs to 15 residues. CDR1 GTSNPN and CDR2 SVGIG come from the germline V gene (reference sequence). The chain's CDR3 is CAWSPSAGIYIEQFF. The CDR3 DNA follows: TGTGCCTGGAGTCCATCAGCGGGGATCTACATTGAGCAGTTCTTC.

This clonotype was counted many times. The rearrangement joins TRBV7-9 to TRBJ2-7, with 12 bases matching TRBD2. The length of the CDR3 is 17 residues. The trim removed 6 bases at V and 5 bases at J, leaving 14 bases unmatched. Germline assignment: CDR1 SEHNR and CDR2 FQNEAQ (reference sequence). The CDR3 sequence is CASSTPLAGGPQDEQYF. As DNA, the CDR3 is TGTGCCAGCAGTACCCCTCTAGCGGGAGGGCCGCAGGACGAGCAGTACTTC.

This clonotype has ten or more counts. The chain links TRBV6-1 to TRBJ1-5; D is possibly TRBD1 (5 bases). The germline gives CDR1 MNHNS, CDR2 SASEGT. Trimming removed 7 bases from V and 5 bases from J, with 15 bases in between. The CDR3 is 14 amino acids. CDR3 protein: CASTRRDPDQPQHF. CDR3 nucleotide sequence: TGTGCCAGCACTCGCAGGGACCCGGATCAGCCCCAGCATTTT.

This clonotype has a count of ten or more. The gene calls are TRBV29-1 and TRBJ2-5; TRBD1 is a possible D gene (6 bases). The V gene's germline CDR1 is SQVTM and CDR2 ANQGSEA. This CDR3 contains 16 residues. Trimming removed 5 bases from V and 5 bases from J, with 24 bases in between. Written as DNA, the CDR3 is TGCAGCGTTCTAGGTGGACAGTTGGACGTCATGGAGACCCAGTACTTC. Translated, it gives CSVLGGQLDVMETQYF.

Comment on this clonotype: A read error may explain this, as a much larger clone is one base away. This chain joins TRBV29-1 and TRBJ1-4; D perhaps matches TRBD1 (6 bases). The CDR3 loop spans 12 amino acids. The V gene's germline CDR1 is SQVTM and CDR2 ANQGSEA. CDR3 sequence reads: CSVVGQNGKLFF. The CDR3 DNA is TGCAGCGTTGTTGGACAGAATGGAAAACTGTTTTTT.

There are a few counts of this clonotype. The chain combines TRBV5-4 with TRBJ2-7; 8 bases fit TRBD1. The germline V gene encodes CDR1 SGHNT and CDR2 YYREEE (reference sequence). The V segment lost 5 bases and the J segment 4 bases; nucleotides outside the gene matches: 8. The CDR3 spans 14 residues. CDR3 in DNA: TGTGCCAGCAGTTTTTATACAGGGGGTTACGAGCAGTACTTC. The encoded protein is CASSFYTGGYEQYF.

This clonotype has more than one count but fewer than ten. The chain has TRBV30 and TRBJ1-4; D not resolved. The CDR3 is 16 amino acids. V was shortened by 1 base and J by 4 bases, with 16 bases between the two germline ends. Germline values: CDR1 GTSNPN, CDR2 SVGIG (reference sequence). The CDR3 region is CAWSEGPRDVNEKLFF. The DNA for the CDR3 is TGTGCCTGGAGTGAAGGTCCGAGGGATGTTAATGAAAAACTGTTTTTT.